This T cell receptor beta chain was sequenced for a study of T cell responses to AZD1222 COVID-19 vaccine. Trimming shortened V by 5 bases and J by 1 base, and 5 bases separated the two germline ends. Germline V gene lookup returns CDR1 SNHLY and CDR2 FYNNEI. This CDR3 spans 12 amino acids. Regarding this clone: What it binds is not known.

Generated by immunoSEQ multiplex PCR, the TCRdb table keeps only in-frame clones and is missing some. Among around 78,000 clones listed, 65% to 85% were seen once. Overall study findings and caveats: The repertoires were collected only after the peak T cell response. Spike-specific TCR breadth and depth went up after people got two AZD1222 doses. Nearly half of unique spike-specific TCRs reportedly avoided B.1.351 and B.1.1.7 mutated regions.

The sample here was peripheral blood, taken on day 0 of AZD1222 vaccination. The rearrangement links TRBV2 to TRBJ1-2, with D unclear. This receptor was taken from an adult in good health. In nucleotides, the CDR3 is TGTGCCAGCAGTCATGATAACTATGGCTACACCTTC. It specifies CASSHDNYGYTF.